This TCR beta chain emerged from a study of T cell responses to AZD1222 COVID-19 vaccine. Method: immunoSEQ multiplex PCR; TCRdb's copy keeps in-frame clones and lacks some. The table lists some 120,000 clones, more than 70% of them singletons. Overall study results and limits: Seropositive AZD1222 recipients at baseline numbered only five or six.

CDR1 is MGHDK and CDR2 is SYGVNS in the germline V gene. CDR3 length equals 15 residues. V trimming: 4 bases; J trimming: 1 base; junction bases outside the gene matches: 5. To note about this clone: Its antigen is unidentified.

This TCR was recovered from an adult in good health. The material sequenced was peripheral blood, taken on day 0 of AZD1222 vaccination. V usage is TRBV25-1 and J usage is TRBJ1-1; TRBD1 agrees at 8 bases. CDR3 bases: TGTGCCAGCAGTGCGATACAGGGGGAGAACACTGAAGCTTTCTTT. It yields the protein CASSAIQGENTEAFF.